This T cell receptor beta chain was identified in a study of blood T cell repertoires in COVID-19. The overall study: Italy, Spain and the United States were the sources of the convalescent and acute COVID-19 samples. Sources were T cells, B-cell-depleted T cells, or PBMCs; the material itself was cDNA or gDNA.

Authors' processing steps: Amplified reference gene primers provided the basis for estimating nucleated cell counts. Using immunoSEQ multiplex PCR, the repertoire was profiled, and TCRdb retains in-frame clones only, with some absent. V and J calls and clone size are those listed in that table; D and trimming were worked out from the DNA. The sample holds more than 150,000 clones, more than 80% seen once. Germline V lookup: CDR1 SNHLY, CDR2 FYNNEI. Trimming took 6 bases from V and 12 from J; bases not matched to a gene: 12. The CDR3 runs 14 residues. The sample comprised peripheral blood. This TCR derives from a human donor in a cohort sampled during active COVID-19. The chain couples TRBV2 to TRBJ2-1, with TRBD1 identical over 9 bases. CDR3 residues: CASSPEGQGRVQFF. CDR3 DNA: TGTGCCAGCAGCCCCGAGGGACAGGGAAGGGTGCAGTTCTTC.